These 25 T cell receptor beta chains came from one sample sequenced in a study of graft-versus-host responses after intestinal transplantation (dated by TCRdb to the early 2020s). To prepare the library, the immunoSEQ multiplex PCR assay was applied. TCRdb took this table from immuneACCESS and kept in-frame rearrangements with V and J called. Such tables lack part of the clones; where checked against another copy, unresolved V genes explain under half of the gap, and the rest is unexplained. Across this sample there are about 25,000 clones, with approximately 93% seen only once. About 0.49% of the sample is in the top ten clones. The specimen was PBMCs, collected 156 days after intestinal transplant. These receptor sequences come from a human patient who received an intestinal transplant, so some T cells may come from the graft donor.

The CDR3 DNA follows: TGTGCCAGTAGTATCGCAGCATATAATTCACCCCTCCACTTT. Residues: CASSIAAYNSPLHF. The chain joins TRBV19 to TRBJ1-6; D gene ambiguous. Germline V gene sequence: CDR1 LNHDA, CDR2 SQIVND (reference sequence). V dropped 3 bases and J dropped 4 bases, with 7 bases sitting between them. The CDR3 has 14 residues. Full variable domain (rest looked up from reference TRBV19 and TRBJ1-6): DGGITQSPKYLFRKEGQNVTLSCEQNLNHDAMYWYRQDPGQGLRLIYYSQIVNDFQKGDIAEGYSVSREKKESFPLTVTSAQKNPTAFYLCASSIAAYNSPLHFGNGTRLTVT.

The rearrangement links TRBV7-8 to TRBJ2-5; D is undetermined. V was trimmed by 3 bases and J by 4 bases, leaving 9 bases between them. Germline V gene lookup returns CDR1 SGHVS and CDR2 FQNEAQ. This CDR3 has 13 amino acids. CDR3 nucleotide sequence: TGTGCCAGCAGCTTGTGGGTTGGAGAGACCCAGTACTTC. This gives the protein CASSLWVGETQYF.

The chain joins TRBV30 to TRBJ1-5; D gene ambiguous. This CDR3 comprises 14 residues. V lost 0 bases to trimming and J lost 3 bases, with 9 bases between them. Per the germline V gene, CDR1 is GTSNPN and CDR2 is SVGIG (reference sequence). The chain's CDR3 is CAWSVFGANQPQHF. CDR3 coding DNA: TGTGCCTGGAGTGTATTTGGCGCCAATCAGCCCCAGCATTTT.

The chain has TRBV10-3 and TRBJ1-1; TRBD1 matches at 9 bases. Germline CDR1 and CDR2: ENHRY and SYGVKD. V lost 11 bases, J lost 3 bases, and 7 bases stayed unmatched. The CDR3 spans 13 residues. The CDR3 reads CASQGAMDTEAFF. The CDR3 DNA is TGTGCCTCACAGGGGGCAATGGACACTGAAGCTTTCTTT.

The rearrangement joins TRBV4-1 to TRBJ1-1; 9 bases match TRBD1. This CDR3 has 16 residues. Germline V gives CDR1 MGHRA, CDR2 YSYEKL. V shed 2 bases and J 4 bases; nucleotides not matched to a gene: 8. The CDR3 nucleotides read TGCGCCAGCAGCCAAAAGACAGGGGGTCGGATCACTGAAGCTTTCTTT. This sequence encodes CASSQKTGGRITEAFF.

The chain has TRBV10-3 and TRBJ1-1, with unresolved D. V lost 2 bases, J lost 8 bases, and 6 bases lay in between. CDR1 is ENHRY and CDR2 is SYGVKD in the germline V gene. This CDR3 is 11 amino acids long. The CDR3, as DNA: TGTGCCATCAGTGAGGGCAGCGAAGCTTTCTTT. It specifies CAISEGSEAFF.

The chain combines TRBV4-2 with TRBJ2-3, with 7 bases aligning to TRBD2. Germline CDR1 reads LGHNA; CDR2 reads YNFKEQ. The V and J ends lost 0 bases and 5 bases, in that order; junction bases with no gene match: 14. The CDR3 is 18 amino acids. Here the CDR3 DNA reads TGTGCCAGCAGCCAAGATCGATTTGGGGGGAGGGATAAAGATACGCAGTATTTT. Its translation: CASSQDRFGGRDKDTQYF.

The chain joins TRBV7-2 to TRBJ2-3; the match to TRBD2 covers 7 bases. The CDR3 runs to 15 residues. Germline values: CDR1 SGHTA, CDR2 FQGNSA. The V segment lost 4 bases and the J segment 5 bases; nucleotides outside the gene matches: 9. CDR3 sequence reads: CASSSGLGGVDTQYF. CDR3 nucleotides: TGTGCCAGCAGCTCCGGACTAGGAGGGGTAGATACGCAGTATTTT.

V is TRBV7-2 and J is TRBJ2-6, with D possibly TRBD1 on 6 matching bases. With 2 bases removed from V and 0 bases from J, the gap between germline ends came to 14 bases. Germline V gene data show CDR1 as SGHTA and CDR2 as FQGNSA. The CDR3 is made up of 18 amino acids. The CDR3 DNA sequence: TGTGCCAGCAGCTTATTTCAGGGGTTGGGCTCTGGGGCCAACGTCCTGACTTTC. The encoded protein is CASSLFQGLGSGANVLTF.

V usage is TRBV6-9 and J usage is TRBJ2-3; maybe TRBD2 (5 bases). The ends were cut back, 1 base at V and 4 bases at J, with 9 bases in the middle. The CDR3 has 14 amino acids. The germline CDR1 and CDR2 sequences are MNHGY and SVAAGI. The CDR3 loop is CASSYYGLADTQYF. In DNA form, the CDR3 reads TGTGCCAGCAGTTATTACGGACTGGCAGATACGCAGTATTTT.

The V and J genes are TRBV11-2 and TRBJ2-7; D uncertain. The germline gives CDR1 SGHAT, CDR2 FQNNGV. V shed 1 base and J shed 2 bases, with 6 bases lying between them. The CDR3 has 13 amino acids. For the CDR3, the DNA is TGTGCCAGCAGCTTAGTTGGAGCCTACGAGCAGTACTTC. Translated, it gives CASSLVGAYEQYF.

This chain's CDR3 is CASSLTPTSRGTEAFF. CDR3 in DNA: TGTGCCAGCAGTTTAACCCCGACTTCCAGGGGAACTGAAGCTTTCTTT. The V call is TRBV27, the J call TRBJ1-1; a weak D match, TRBD1 (6 bases). CDR1 and CDR2 (germline): MNHEY, SMNVEV (reference sequence). V was shortened by 2 bases and J by 5 bases, with 18 bases between the two germline ends. The CDR3 extends over 16 amino acids.

The chain carries TRBV7-9 and TRBJ2-7; D is possibly TRBD2 (6 bases). The CDR3 totals 14 residues. Trimming took off 4 bases at V and 6 bases at J, with 16 bases between the two ends. Germline V lookup: CDR1 SEHNR, CDR2 FQNEAQ (reference sequence). The DNA of the CDR3 is TGTGCCAGCAGCTCTGGACTACTCTTGCCCGAGCAGTACTTC. Protein: CASSSGLLLPEQYF.

The CDR3 nucleotides read TGTGCCAGCAGCAAACCTAAAGGGTCCAGATCCTCCTACGAGCAGTACTTC. This translates into CASSKPKGSRSSYEQYF. V gene TRBV21-1 combines with J gene TRBJ2-7. TRBV21-1 is an annotated pseudogene. The CDR3 runs 17 residues.

Only one count was recorded for this clone. The chain carries TRBV30 and TRBJ1-5; no definite D call. The CDR3 consists of 16 residues. V dropped 0 bases and J dropped 2 bases, with 14 bases sitting between them. Per the germline V gene, CDR1 is GTSNPN and CDR2 is SVGIG (reference sequence). This CDR3 is CAWSVPPAGGNQPQHF. CDR3 in DNA: TGTGCCTGGAGTGTACCGCCGGCTGGTGGCAATCAGCCCCAGCATTTT.

The chain carries TRBV13 and TRBJ2-7; weak D call: TRBD1 (5 bases). V lost 5 bases, J lost 2 bases, and 13 bases lay in between. The V gene's germline CDR1 is PRHDT and CDR2 FYEKMQ (reference sequence). The CDR3 runs 14 residues. The CDR3 sequence is CASSDGQGAYEQYF. The CDR3 DNA follows: TGTGCCAGCAGCGACGGACAAGGAGCCTACGAGCAGTACTTC.

The J gene is TRBJ1-3, the V gene TRBV7-6, with D maybe TRBD1 (6 bases). The CDR3 runs 15 residues. Germline V CDR1 and CDR2: SGHVS, FNYEAQ. Deletions cut 5 bases from V and 4 bases from J, with 15 bases between. The CDR3 loop is CASSTYRAPGNTIYF. The CDR3 DNA reads TGTGCCAGCAGCACCTACAGGGCGCCGGGAAACACCATATATTTT.

The chain carries TRBV19 and TRBJ1-5; tentatively, D is TRBD1 (6 bases). Trimming removed 4 bases from V and 5 bases from J, with 24 bases in between. This CDR3 has 18 amino acids. CDR1 is LNHDA and CDR2 is SQIVND in the germline V gene (reference sequence). CDR3 nucleotides: TGTGCCAGTAGTAGCGTCGGGGGGCTGTTGGACTGGGATCAGCCCCAGCATTTT. Translated: CASSSVGGLLDWDQPQHF. Combining the CDR3 with reference TRBV19 and TRBJ1-5 gives the whole variable domain DGGITQSPKYLFRKEGQNVTLSCEQNLNHDAMYWYRQDPGQGLRLIYYSQIVNDFQKGDIAEGYSVSREKKESFPLTVTSAQKNPTAFYLCASSSVGGLLDWDQPQHFGDGTRLSIL.

Remarks on this clone: A read error may account for a junction end that differs from germline. This chain connects TRBV6-5 to TRBJ1-2; tentatively, D is TRBD1 (5 bases). The CDR3 covers 14 residues. Per the germline V gene, CDR1 is MNHEY and CDR2 is SVGAGI. CDR3 sequence: CASSYSGENYGYTF. CDR3 in DNA: TGTGCCAGCAGCTACTCGGGGGAGAACTATGGCTACACCTTC.

The chain joins TRBV12-2 to TRBJ2-5; the table's D call, TRBD2, was not checked against the DNA. TRBV12-2 is a known pseudogene. This CDR3 comprises 14 residues. The chain's CDR3 is CAKTPPLAEETQYF. Written as DNA, the CDR3 is TGTGCAAAGACACCGCCGCTAGCGGAAGAGACCCAGTACTTC.

The chain couples TRBV5-4 to TRBJ2-2; possibly TRBD2 for D (6 bases). Trimming took off 3 bases at V and 1 base at J, with 13 bases between the two ends. Per the germline V gene, CDR1 is SGHNT and CDR2 is YYREEE (reference sequence). CDR3 length equals 16 residues. CDR3: CASSSGDYRNTGELFF. The CDR3 coding sequence is TGTGCCAGCAGCTCGGGAGACTACCGGAACACCGGGGAGCTGTTTTTT.

The table lists this clone with a count of one. The chain links TRBV6-1 to TRBJ2-3; 8 nucleotides agree with TRBD1. This CDR3 has 15 amino acids. Looked up from germline, CDR1 is MNHNS and CDR2 is SASEGT. V shed 8 bases and J 5 bases; nucleotides not matched to a gene: 12. The CDR3 sequence: CASQFTGGWGDTQYF. The CDR3 nucleotides read TGTGCCAGCCAATTTACAGGGGGATGGGGAGATACGCAGTATTTT.

V gene TRBV7-3 combines with J gene TRBJ2-2; 9 bases align to TRBD1. V lost 3 bases, J lost 5 bases, and 4 bases stayed unmatched. Germline V gene lookup returns CDR1 SGHTA and CDR2 FQGTGA. There are 15 residues in the CDR3. CDR3 in DNA: TGTGCCAGCAGCTTGACAGGGGGTAAAACCGGGGAGCTGTTTTTT. This gives the protein CASSLTGGKTGELFF. Supplemented by reference TRBV7-3 and TRBJ2-2, the full variable domain reads GAGVSQTPSNKVTEKGKYVELRCDPISGHTALYWYRQSLGQGPEFLIYFQGTGAADDSGLPNDRFFAVRPEGSVSTLKIQRTERGDSAVYLCASSLTGGKTGELFFGEGSRLTVL.

The CDR3 DNA reads as TGTGCCAGCAGCCAACAGGGGGCTGACTATGGCTACACCTTC. It encodes CASSQQGADYGYTF. This rearrangement joins TRBV6-6 to TRBJ1-2, with 9 bases matching TRBD1. This CDR3 is built from 14 residues. V gave up 6 bases and J gave up 3 bases; unmatched junction bases: 5. Germline CDR1 reads MNHNY; CDR2 reads SVGAGI (reference sequence).

This rearrangement joins TRBV6-6 to TRBJ1-5; 9 positions agree with TRBD1. The CDR3 has 13 amino acids. V was pared by 6 bases and J by 4 bases, with 1 base of the junction left unmatched. From germline, CDR1 is MNHNY and CDR2 SVGAGI (reference sequence). This CDR3 reads CASRTGGNQPQHF. In nucleotides, the CDR3 is TGTGCCAGCAGGACAGGGGGAAATCAGCCCCAGCATTTT.